This is a list of T cell receptor beta chains from one sample in a study of beta chain features in type 1 diabetes. Clones were sequenced by immunoSEQ multiplex PCR, and TCRdb holds only the in-frame ones, with some missing. The data hold more than 130,000 clones, with roughly 7.2% observed a single time. What was sequenced was central memory CD4+ T cells from blood. Every receptor here comes from a woman in her 30s in good health. Each CDR3 is given with its conserved first and last residue.

v_gene: TRBV28; CDR3aa: CASSSRTSGARETQYF
v_gene: TRBV18; CDR3aa: CASSPRGLSEQYF
v_gene: TRBV7-2; CDR3aa: CASSQTGYGYTF
v_gene: TRBV28; CDR3aa: CASSRGGRTDTQYF
v_gene: TRBV7-2; CDR3aa: CASSHAPGTGTYEQYF
v_gene: TRBV4-3; CDR3aa: CASSQEGPAGIYGYTF
v_gene: TRBV4-2; CDR3aa: CASSQEIWSGSGELFF
v_gene: TRBV4-2; CDR3aa: CASSQDRGFQETQYF
v_gene: TRBV5-1; CDR3aa: CASSLVTGTGNTEAFF
v_gene: TRBV30; CDR3aa: CAWSHKGGDRYF
v_gene: TRBV5-4; CDR3aa: CASSYFRSEQFF
v_gene: TRBV7-2; CDR3aa: CASSLTAGVETQYF
v_gene: TRBV5-5; CDR3aa: CASSPPGVRLFF
v_gene: TRBV6-5; CDR3aa: CASSWDTQETQYF
v_gene: TRBV30; CDR3aa: CAWNGGGFYGYTF
v_gene: TRBV7-2; CDR3aa: CASSADTYGYTF
v_gene: TRBV30; CDR3aa: CAWGYLGTSSRGQFF
v_gene: TRBV9; CDR3aa: CASTDTRGLAATGELFF
v_gene: TRBV4-2; CDR3aa: CASSQGTGTELYGYTF
v_gene: TRBV19; CDR3aa: CASSTGQLNAFF
v_gene: TRBV21-1; CDR3aa: CASSKEEAFEDTQYF
v_gene: TRBV19; CDR3aa: CASRPGQGNGYTF
v_gene: TRBV6-6; CDR3aa: CASRLAGRQYF
v_gene: TRBV18; CDR3aa: CASSQTGGRTDTQYF
v_gene: TRBV9; CDR3aa: CASSVGLAAHDTQYF
v_gene: TRBV7-2; CDR3aa: CASSPRPASGTEAFF
v_gene: TRBV7-9; CDR3aa: CASSQGLAGVNTGELFF
v_gene: TRBV6-6; CDR3aa: CASSRTGGDEKLFF
v_gene: TRBV28; CDR3aa: CASRSQGSGNTIYF
v_gene: TRBV9; CDR3aa: CASSVGKGGSIADTQYF
v_gene: TRBV18; CDR3aa: CASSRGGQETQYF
v_gene: TRBV30; CDR3aa: CAWGGKSKNIQYF
v_gene: TRBV11-2; CDR3aa: CASSLVTGKTQYF
v_gene: TRBV27; CDR3aa: CASSKQGRGYTEAFF
v_gene: TRBV7-3; CDR3aa: CASSPSGGGGYEQYF
v_gene: TRBV28; CDR3aa: CASRSSGRVVQETQYF
v_gene: TRBV5-1; CDR3aa: CASSPKGLAGADEQFF
v_gene: TRBV5-6; CDR3aa: CASSLFSVSTDTQYF
v_gene: TRBV9; CDR3aa: CASSLGLAAYEQYF
v_gene: TRBV28; CDR3aa: CASSFPGLLAKNIQYF
v_gene: TRBV9; CDR3aa: CASSGETGITNEKLFF
v_gene: TRBV5-4; CDR3aa: CASRPGNTGELFF
v_gene: TRBV7-9; CDR3aa: CASSTSARDRGNGYTF
v_gene: TRBV21-1; CDR3aa: CASSNVSREGQPQHF
v_gene: TRBV2; CDR3aa: CASSEHASGSLYEQYF
v_gene: TRBV7-2; CDR3aa: CASSSRYVGANNEQFF
v_gene: TRBV5-1; CDR3aa: CASSLTGGSANEQYF
v_gene: TRBV30; CDR3aa: CARGTKTTDTQYF
v_gene: TRBV9; CDR3aa: CASSVGPSDSYEQYF
v_gene: TRBV5-1; CDR3aa: CASRVDRDREQYF
v_gene: TRBV18; CDR3aa: CASSPLAEGTYNEQFF
v_gene: TRBV2; CDR3aa: CASRMGLAGGPHNEQFF
v_gene: TRBV7-8; CDR3aa: CASSDQGAGANVLTF